This is a list of T cell receptor beta chains from one sample in a study of radiation and T cells in renal cell carcinoma. The assay was immunoSEQ multiplex PCR, and TCRdb's table has in-frame clones only and misses some. The sample yields about 64,000 clones, around three quarters seen once. Sequencing was performed on blood, taken from a patient whose treatment included radiotherapy and nephrectomy. The receptors were gathered from a man in his sixties with renal cell carcinoma. Each CDR3 is given with its conserved first and last residue. D genes are given only for firm matches. Clone size appears in some rows only: once, few, many, or a class for an expanded clone.

TRBJ2-5	TRBD2	few	TRBV29-1	CSVGPGGPGETQYF	TGCAGCGTTGGCCCGGGAGGGCCGGGTGAGACCCAGTACTTC
TRBJ1-2	.	few	TRBV13	CASSLSRGLEGYTF	TGTGCCAGCAGCTTATCAAGGGGGTTAGAGGGCTACACCTTC
TRBJ1-2	.	.	TRBV30	CAWTGFAPGYYGYTF	TGTGCCTGGACAGGTTTTGCCCCGGGGTACTATGGCTACACCTTC
TRBJ1-1	.	few	TRBV14	CASKRGLNTEAFF	TGTGCCAGCAAGAGGGGCCTTAACACTGAAGCTTTCTTT
TRBJ1-1	.	.	TRBV5-1	CASSPTLNTEAFF	TGCGCCAGCAGCCCTACACTGAACACTGAAGCTTTCTTT
TRBJ2-5	.	.	TRBV30	CAWDRPGLETQYF	TGTGCCTGGGACCGGCCGGGACTGGAGACCCAGTACTTC
TRBJ1-2	.	.	TRBV11-2	CASSPVLTGGNGYTF	TGTGCCAGCAGCCCTGTCTTGACAGGCGGGAATGGCTACACCTTC
TRBJ2-3	.	.	TRBV23-1	CASSQCGLIKNTDTQYF	TGCGCCAGCAGTCAATGTGGGTTAATTAAGAACACAGATACGCAGTATTTT
TRBJ2-1	.	.	TRBV6-1	CASSAFSQGIAANEQFF	TGTGCCAGCAGTGCGTTCTCACAGGGGATAGCGGCCAATGAGCAGTTCTTC
TRBJ1-4	.	.	TRBV7-2	CASSLMAGRTNEKLFF	TGTGCCAGCAGCTTGATGGCAGGGAGAACTAATGAAAAACTGTTTTTT
TRBJ1-2	TRBD1	.	TRBV6-1	CASSEQSRTGTF	TGTGCCAGCAGTGAACAATCTAGGACAGGGACCTTC
TRBJ2-5	.	few	TRBV5-1	CATSVGGTQETQYF	TGCGCCACCAGTGTGGGAGGTACCCAAGAGACCCAGTACTTC
TRBJ1-3	.	.	TRBV15	CATSRDKGQLSGNTIYF	TGTGCCACCAGCAGAGATAAGGGACAACTCTCTGGAAACACCATATATTTT
TRBJ2-3	.	.	TRBV6-5	CASSYSWGPTGTQYF	TGTGCCAGCAGTTACTCGTGGGGGCCTACAGGTACGCAGTATTTT
TRBJ2-2	.	.	TRBV29-1	CSVGLFTGELFF	TGCAGCGTTGGGCTCTTCACCGGGGAGCTGTTTTTT
TRBJ1-1	.	few	TRBV5-8	CASSLETANTEAFF	TGTGCCAGCAGCTTGGAGACTGCCAACACTGAAGCTTTCTTT
TRBJ2-1	.	.	TRBV5-4	CASSLGGKGEQFF	TGTGCCAGCAGCTTGGGAGGGAAAGGGGAGCAGTTCTTC
TRBJ1-1	.	.	TRBV27	CASSFSGNTEAFF	TGTGCCAGCAGTTTCTCTGGGAACACTGAAGCTTTCTTT
TRBJ2-3	.	.	TRBV7-9	CASSLSLGSTDTQYF	TGTGCCAGCAGCTTGTCTTTGGGTTCCACAGATACGCAGTATTTT
TRBJ1-5	TRBD1	.	TRBV12-5	CASGLTGGDQPQHF	TGTGCTAGTGGTTTGACAGGGGGCGATCAGCCCCAGCATTTT
TRBJ2-7	.	.	TRBV10-3	CAINEDPHAYEQYF	TGTGCCATCAACGAAGACCCCCACGCCTACGAGCAGTACTTC
TRBJ1-2	TRBD1	medium-sized	TRBV25-1	CASSEPQGDYGYTF	TGTGCCAGCAGTGAACCACAGGGGGACTATGGCTACACCTTC
TRBJ1-2	.	.	TRBV14	CASSGGRASTANYGYTF	TGTGCCAGCAGCGGCGGGAGGGCAAGTACAGCTAACTATGGCTACACCTTC
TRBJ1-1	TRBD1	.	TRBV5-4	CASSSGTGNTEAFF	TGTGCCAGCAGCTCCGGGACAGGGAACACTGAAGCTTTCTTT
TRBJ2-5	.	.	TRBV5-4	CASSLAEAQETQYF	TGTGCCAGCAGCTTGGCCGAGGCCCAAGAGACCCAGTACTTC
TRBJ2-3	.	.	TRBV7-9	CASRGGTSTDTQYF	TGTGCCAGCAGGGGCGGAACTAGCACAGATACGCAGTATTTT
TRBJ1-2	TRBD1	.	TRBV5-6	CASSKPQQGAAYTF	TGTGCCAGCAGCAAACCCCAACAGGGGGCCGCCTACACCTTC
TRBJ2-1	.	.	TRBV7-2	CASSPNLGSSSYNEQFF	TGTGCCAGCAGCCCAAATCTGGGCAGTTCCTCCTACAATGAGCAGTTCTTC
TRBJ2-3	.	.	TRBV20-1	CSALYLEGQYF	TGCAGTGCTTTGTACCTAGAGGGGCAGTATTTT
TRBJ1-4	.	.	TRBV7-2	CASSLDLAATNEKLFF	TGTGCCAGCAGCTTAGATTTGGCGGCAACTAATGAAAAACTGTTTTTT
TRBJ1-1	.	few	TRBV6-1	CASSVGEATEAFF	TGTGCCAGCAGTGTTGGGGAAGCCACTGAAGCTTTCTTT
TRBJ2-3	.	.	TRBV11-3	CASSPQGGGMTDTQYF	TGTGCCAGCAGCCCACAGGGAGGGGGTATGACAGATACGCAGTATTTT
TRBJ2-1	TRBD2	.	TRBV10-1	CASSEVAGEGNEQFF	TGCGCCAGCAGTGAGGTAGCGGGGGAGGGAAATGAGCAGTTCTTC
TRBJ2-3	.	.	TRBV14	CASSQDLVDTQYF	TGTGCCAGCAGCCAAGATCTAGTAGATACGCAGTATTTT
TRBJ1-6	.	.	TRBV5-1	CASSLVSGNSPLHF	TGCGCCAGCAGCTTGGTTTCAGGGAACTCACCCCTCCACTTT
TRBJ1-1	.	.	TRBV7-9	CASSLGIRGRANTEAFF	TGTGCCAGCAGCTTAGGGATCCGCGGCAGGGCGAACACTGAAGCTTTCTTT
TRBJ1-1	.	.	TRBV5-1	CASSLTGGMGMNTEAFF	TGCGCCAGCAGCTTAACGGGCGGGATGGGGATGAACACTGAAGCTTTCTTT